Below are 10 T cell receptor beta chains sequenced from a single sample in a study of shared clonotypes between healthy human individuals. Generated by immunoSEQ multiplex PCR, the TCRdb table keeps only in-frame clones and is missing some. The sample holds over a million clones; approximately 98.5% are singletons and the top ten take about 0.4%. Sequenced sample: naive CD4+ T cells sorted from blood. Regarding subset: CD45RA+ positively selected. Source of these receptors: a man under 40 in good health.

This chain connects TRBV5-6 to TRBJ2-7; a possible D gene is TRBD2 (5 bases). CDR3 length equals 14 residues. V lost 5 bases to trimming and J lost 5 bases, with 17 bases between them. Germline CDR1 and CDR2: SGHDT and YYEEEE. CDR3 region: CASRLARASNEQYF. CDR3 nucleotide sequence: TGTGCCAGCAGGTTAGCGCGGGCTTCCAACGAGCAGTACTTC.

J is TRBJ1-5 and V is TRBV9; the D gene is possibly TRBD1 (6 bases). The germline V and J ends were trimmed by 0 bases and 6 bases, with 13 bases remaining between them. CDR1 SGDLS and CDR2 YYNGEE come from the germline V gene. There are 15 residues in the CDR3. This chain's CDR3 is CASSVGGGGGQPQHF. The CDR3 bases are TGTGCCAGCAGCGTAGGAGGTGGAGGGGGTCAGCCCCAGCATTTT.

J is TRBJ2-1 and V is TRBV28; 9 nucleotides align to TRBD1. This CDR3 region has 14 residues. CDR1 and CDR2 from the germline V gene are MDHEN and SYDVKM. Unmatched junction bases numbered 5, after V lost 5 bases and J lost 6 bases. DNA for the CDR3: TGTGCCAGCAGTGGGGACAGGGTCCGCAATGAGCAGTTCTTC. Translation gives CASSGDRVRNEQFF.

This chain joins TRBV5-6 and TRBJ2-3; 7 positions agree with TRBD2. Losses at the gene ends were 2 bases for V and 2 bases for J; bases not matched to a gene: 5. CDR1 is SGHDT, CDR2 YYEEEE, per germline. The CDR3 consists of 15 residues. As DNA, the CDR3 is TGTGCCAGCAGCTTCTTGCGGGAGATCACAGATACGCAGTATTTT. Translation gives CASSFLREITDTQYF.

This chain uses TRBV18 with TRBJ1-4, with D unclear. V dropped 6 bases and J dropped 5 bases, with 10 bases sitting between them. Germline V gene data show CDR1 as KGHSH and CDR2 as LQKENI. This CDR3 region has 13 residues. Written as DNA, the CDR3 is TGTGCCAGCTCCGACGGAAACAATGAAAAACTGTTTTTT. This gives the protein CASSDGNNEKLFF.

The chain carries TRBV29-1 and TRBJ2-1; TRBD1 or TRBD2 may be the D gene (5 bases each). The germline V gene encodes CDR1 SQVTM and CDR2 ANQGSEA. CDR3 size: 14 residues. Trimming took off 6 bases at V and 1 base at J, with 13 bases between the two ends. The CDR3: CSVGTLLSYNEQFF. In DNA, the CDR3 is TGCAGCGTCGGGACCCTGCTATCCTACAATGAGCAGTTCTTC.

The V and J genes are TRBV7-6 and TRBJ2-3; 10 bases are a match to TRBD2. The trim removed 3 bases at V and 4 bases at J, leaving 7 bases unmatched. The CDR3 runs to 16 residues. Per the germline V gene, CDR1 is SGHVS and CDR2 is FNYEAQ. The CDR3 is CASSLGGSGRPDTQYF. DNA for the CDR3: TGTGCCAGCAGCTTGGGTGGTAGCGGGAGGCCAGATACGCAGTATTTT. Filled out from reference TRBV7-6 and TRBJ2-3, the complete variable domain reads GAGVSQSPRYKVTKRGQDVALRCDPISGHVSLYWYRQALGQGPEFLTYFNYEAQQDKSGLPNDRFSAERPEGSISTLTIQRTEQRDSAMYRCASSLGGSGRPDTQYFGPGTRLTVL.

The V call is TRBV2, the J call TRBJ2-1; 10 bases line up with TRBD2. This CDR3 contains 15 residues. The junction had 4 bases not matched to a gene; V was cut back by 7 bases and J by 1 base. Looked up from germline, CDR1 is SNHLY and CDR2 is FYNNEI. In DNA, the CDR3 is TGTGCCAGCACCCAGACTAGCGGGTCCTACAATGAGCAGTTCTTC. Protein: CASTQTSGSYNEQFF.

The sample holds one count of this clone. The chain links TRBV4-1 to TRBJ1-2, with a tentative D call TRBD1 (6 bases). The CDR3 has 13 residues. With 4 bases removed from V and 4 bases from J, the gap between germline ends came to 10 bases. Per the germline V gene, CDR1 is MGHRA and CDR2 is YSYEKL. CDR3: CASSPRGSYGYTF. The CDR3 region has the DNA TGCGCCAGCAGCCCTAGGGGGAGCTATGGCTACACCTTC.

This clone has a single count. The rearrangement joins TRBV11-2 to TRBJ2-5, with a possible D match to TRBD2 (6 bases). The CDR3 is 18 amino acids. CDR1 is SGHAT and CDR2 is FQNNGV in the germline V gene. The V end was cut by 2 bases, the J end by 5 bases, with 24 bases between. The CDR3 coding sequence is TGTGCCAGCAGCTTACGGGGCCTTAGCGGACCTTTGAAGGAGACCCAGTACTTC. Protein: CASSLRGLSGPLKETQYF.